This paragraph reports one T cell receptor (beta chain). The count of this clone is one. The specificity of this receptor is unknown. Base qualities are not at hand, and no much larger clone is one base apart. The data originate from a study of blood T cell repertoires in COVID-19 (dated by TCRdb to between 2020 and 2021). Background for the entire study: Samples covering the acute and convalescent phases of COVID-19 were provided by collaborators in the United States, Italy and Spain. The material from the prospective study consisted of cDNA or gDNA derived from T cells, B-cell-depleted T cells, or PBMCs. The dataset comprised deeply sampled blood TCRbeta repertoires from subjects exposed to, actively infected with, or recovered from COVID-19. The repertoires were made available in a free public database intended to serve as a resource for research on the immune response to SARS-CoV-2. Samples were obtained from the ongoing ImmuneRACE study (first 160 participants) and from over 1,000 subjects provided by 6 global collaborators. The sample metadata nearly always contained a de-identified subject ID, COVID-19 status, age in years and sex. HLA class I and class II types, where available, came from metadata supplied by the sample provider rather than from assay-based typing.

Collaborating institutions collected whole blood in K2EDTA tubes following their own protocols. For TCRbeta analysis, collaborators shipped samples in one of three forms: frozen whole blood, isolated PBMCs, or DNA extracted from either of those sample types. What the research found in general, with its limitations: The amount of clinical and demographic metadata varied by source and participant and was provided uncurated.

TCRbeta CDR3 regions were amplified from genomic DNA using the immunoSEQ Assay, a bias-controlled multiplex PCR. The original pipeline was this. Within the assay, amplification of reference gene primers was used to estimate how many nucleated cells each sample contained. To quantify the absolute abundance of each unique TCRbeta CDR3 rearrangement, sequence reads were collapsed and filtered. For each sample, productive Simpson clonality was calculated by taking the square root of Simpson's diversity index across productive rearrangements. TCRdb limited this immuneACCESS table to in-frame rearrangements with V and J called. A share of clones is missing; checked studies link under half to unresolved V genes, and the rest is unexplained. Clone size and the V and J calls come from that table; the DNA yielded D and trimming. This sample lists about 54,000 clones; roughly 81% were detected once. The top ten constitute 5% to 6.5% of the sample.

The sequencing sample was made of peripheral blood. This sequence was found in a woman aged 55-75 years with acute or convalescent COVID-19.

CDR3 sequence: CASSHVRAGGESGELFF. The sequenced DNA: TGTGCCAGCAGCCACGTTCGGGCGGGAGGAGAATCCGGGGAGCTGTTTTTT. The chain is assembled from TRBV5-4 and TRBJ2-2; 8 middle bases align to TRBD2. CDR3 length: 17 amino acids, cysteine to phenylalanine. Of all the DNA, just the CDR3 is kept, 51 bases in frame from base 1. The CDR1 and CDR2 encoded by the germline V gene (reference sequence) are SGHNT and YYREEE. The germline V and J ends show losses of 4 bases and 6 bases respectively, and no gene match explains 14 bases of the junction.